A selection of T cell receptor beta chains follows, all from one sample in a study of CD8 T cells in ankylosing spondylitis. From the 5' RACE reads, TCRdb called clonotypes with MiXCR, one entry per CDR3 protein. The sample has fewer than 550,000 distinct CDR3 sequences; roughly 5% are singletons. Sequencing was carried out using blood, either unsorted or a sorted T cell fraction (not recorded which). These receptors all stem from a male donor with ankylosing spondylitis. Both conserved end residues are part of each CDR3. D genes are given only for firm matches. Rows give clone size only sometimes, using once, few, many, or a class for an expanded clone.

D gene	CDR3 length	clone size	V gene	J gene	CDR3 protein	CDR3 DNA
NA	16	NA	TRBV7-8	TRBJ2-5	CASSPPAPVPQETQYF	TGTGCCAGCAGCCCCCCAGCTCCAGTCCCCCAAGAGACCCAGTACTTC
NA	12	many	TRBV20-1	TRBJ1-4	CSARDPWGKLFF	TGCAGTGCTAGAGACCCATGGGGGAAACTGTTTTTT
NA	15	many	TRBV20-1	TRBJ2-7	CSAFPPGRGSYEQYF	TGCAGTGCGTTCCCCCCGGGACGGGGCTCCTACGAGCAGTACTTC
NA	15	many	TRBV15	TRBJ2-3	CATSRTPKATDTQYF	TGTGCCACCAGCAGAACCCCAAAGGCCACAGATACGCAGTATTTT
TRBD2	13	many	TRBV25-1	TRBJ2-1	CASRLAGTNEQFF	TGTGCCAGCAGACTAGCGGGAACCAATGAGCAGTTCTTC
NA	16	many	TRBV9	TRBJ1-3	CASSVGLGLSGNTIYF	TGTGCCAGCAGCGTAGGGCTGGGCCTCTCTGGAAACACCATATATTTT
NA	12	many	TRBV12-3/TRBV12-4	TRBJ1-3	CASSSAGNTIYF	TGTGCCAGCAGTTCGGCTGGAAACACCATATATTTT
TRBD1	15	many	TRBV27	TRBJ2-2	CASSHWTGEAGELFF	TGTGCCAGCAGTCATTGGACAGGAGAGGCCGGGGAGCTGTTTTTT
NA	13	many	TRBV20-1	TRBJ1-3	CSANRNSGNTIYF	TGCAGTGCTAACAGGAACTCTGGAAACACCATATATTTT
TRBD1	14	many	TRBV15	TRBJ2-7	CATSFRTGSGEQYF	TGTGCCACCAGCTTCAGGACAGGGAGCGGCGAGCAGTACTTC
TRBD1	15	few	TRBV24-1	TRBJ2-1	CATSDPGQGEVEQFF	TGTGCCACCAGTGATCCGGGACAGGGGGAGGTTGAGCAGTTCTTC
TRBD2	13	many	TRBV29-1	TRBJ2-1	CSVVAGGYNEQFF	TGCAGCGTCGTAGCGGGTGGATACAATGAGCAGTTCTTC
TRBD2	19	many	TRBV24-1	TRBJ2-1	CATSDPGTSGGGSYNEQFF	TGTGCCACCAGTGACCCCGGGACTAGCGGGGGTGGCTCCTACAATGAGCAGTTCTTC
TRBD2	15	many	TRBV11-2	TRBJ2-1	CASSLGGGTNNEQFF	TGTGCCAGCAGCTTGGGCGGGGGGACAAACAATGAGCAGTTCTTC
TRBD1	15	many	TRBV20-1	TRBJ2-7	CSARDLETGVYEQYF	TGCAGTGCTAGAGATCTGGAGACAGGGGTATACGAGCAGTACTTC
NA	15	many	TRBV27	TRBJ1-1	CASSSLRGTNTEAFF	TGTGCCAGCAGTTCGCTCAGGGGCACCAACACTGAAGCTTTCTTT
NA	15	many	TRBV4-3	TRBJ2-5	CASSQVGTTQETQYF	TGCGCCAGCAGCCAAGTAGGGACAACCCAAGAGACCCAGTACTTC